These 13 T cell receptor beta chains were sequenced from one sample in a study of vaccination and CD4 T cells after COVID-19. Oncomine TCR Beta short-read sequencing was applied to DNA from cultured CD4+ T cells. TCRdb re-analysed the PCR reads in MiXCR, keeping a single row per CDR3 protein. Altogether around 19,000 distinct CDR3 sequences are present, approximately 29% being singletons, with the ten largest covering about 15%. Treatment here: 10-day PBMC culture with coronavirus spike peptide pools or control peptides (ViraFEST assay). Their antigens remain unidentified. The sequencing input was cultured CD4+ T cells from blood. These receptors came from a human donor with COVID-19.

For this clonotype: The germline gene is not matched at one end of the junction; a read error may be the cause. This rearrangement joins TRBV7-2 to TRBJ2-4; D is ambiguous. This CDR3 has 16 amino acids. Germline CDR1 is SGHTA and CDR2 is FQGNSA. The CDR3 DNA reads TGTGCCGGCAGCTCTGGCCTAAATTTGGCCAAAAACATTCAGTACTTC. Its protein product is CAGSSGLNLAKNIQYF.

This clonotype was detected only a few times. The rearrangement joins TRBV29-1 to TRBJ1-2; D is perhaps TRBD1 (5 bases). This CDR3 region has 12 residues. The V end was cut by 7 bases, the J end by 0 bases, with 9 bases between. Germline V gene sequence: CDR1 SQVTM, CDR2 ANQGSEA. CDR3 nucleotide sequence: TGCAGCGGTACAGGACCTAACTATGGCTACACCTTC. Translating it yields CSGTGPNYGYTF.

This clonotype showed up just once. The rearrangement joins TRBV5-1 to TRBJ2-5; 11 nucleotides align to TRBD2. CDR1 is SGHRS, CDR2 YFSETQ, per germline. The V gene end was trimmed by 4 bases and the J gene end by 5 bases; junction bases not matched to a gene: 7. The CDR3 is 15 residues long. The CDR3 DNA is TGCGCCAGCAGCCCTGGGACTAGCGGATGGGAGACCCAGTACTTC. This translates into CASSPGTSGWETQYF.

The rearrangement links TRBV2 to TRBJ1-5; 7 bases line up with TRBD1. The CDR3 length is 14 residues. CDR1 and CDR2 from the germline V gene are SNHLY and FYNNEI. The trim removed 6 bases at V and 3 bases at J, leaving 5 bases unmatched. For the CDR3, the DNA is TGTGCCAGCAGCCCTGACAGGGACAATCAGCCCCAGCATTTT. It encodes CASSPDRDNQPQHF.

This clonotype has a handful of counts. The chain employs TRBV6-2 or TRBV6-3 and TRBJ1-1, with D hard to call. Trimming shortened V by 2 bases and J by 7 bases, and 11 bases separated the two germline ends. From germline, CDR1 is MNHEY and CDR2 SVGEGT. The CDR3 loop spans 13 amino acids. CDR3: CASSYIRGGEAFF. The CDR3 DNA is TGTGCCAGCAGTTACATTCGGGGAGGTGAAGCTTTCTTT.

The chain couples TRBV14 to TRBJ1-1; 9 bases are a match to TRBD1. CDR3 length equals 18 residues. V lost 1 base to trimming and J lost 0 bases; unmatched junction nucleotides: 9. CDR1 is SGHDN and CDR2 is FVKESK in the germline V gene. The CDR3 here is CASSQGDRVGFLNTEAFF. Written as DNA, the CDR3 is TGTGCCAGCAGCCAAGGGGACAGGGTAGGGTTCCTGAACACTGAAGCTTTCTTT.

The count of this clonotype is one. This chain's CDR3 is CSVQEDSGANVLTF. CDR3 in DNA: TGCAGCGTTCAGGAGGACTCTGGGGCCAACGTCCTGACTTTC. V is TRBV29-1 and J is TRBJ2-6, with D maybe TRBD2 (5 bases). V shed 5 bases and J shed 0 bases, with 8 bases lying between them. The CDR3 totals 14 residues. Germline V gene lookup returns CDR1 SQVTM and CDR2 ANQGSEA.

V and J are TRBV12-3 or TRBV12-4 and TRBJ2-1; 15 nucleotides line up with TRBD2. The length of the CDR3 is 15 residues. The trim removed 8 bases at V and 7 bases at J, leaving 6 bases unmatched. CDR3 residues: CASRRTSGGANEQFF. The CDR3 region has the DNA TGTGCCAGCCGGAGGACTAGCGGGGGGGCTAATGAGCAGTTCTTC.

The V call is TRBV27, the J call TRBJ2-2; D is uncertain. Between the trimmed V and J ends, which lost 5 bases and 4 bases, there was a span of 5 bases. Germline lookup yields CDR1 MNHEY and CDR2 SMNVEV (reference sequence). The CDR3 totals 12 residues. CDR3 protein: CASSVSTGELFF. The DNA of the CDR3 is TGTGCCAGCAGTGTGAGCACCGGGGAGCTGTTTTTT.

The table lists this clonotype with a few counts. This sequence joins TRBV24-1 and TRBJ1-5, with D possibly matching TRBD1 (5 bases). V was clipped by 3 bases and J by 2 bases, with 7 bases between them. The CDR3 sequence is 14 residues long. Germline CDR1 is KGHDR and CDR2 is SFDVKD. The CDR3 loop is CATSDGGGNQPQHF. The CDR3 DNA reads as TGTGCCACCAGTGATGGAGGGGGCAATCAGCCCCAGCATTTT.

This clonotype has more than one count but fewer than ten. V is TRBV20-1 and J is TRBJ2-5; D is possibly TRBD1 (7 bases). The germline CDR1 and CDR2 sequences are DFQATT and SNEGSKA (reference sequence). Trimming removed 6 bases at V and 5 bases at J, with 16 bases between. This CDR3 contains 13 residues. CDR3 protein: CSAGRGTVETQYF. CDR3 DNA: TGCAGTGCAGGTCGGGGGACAGTGGAGACCCAGTACTTC.

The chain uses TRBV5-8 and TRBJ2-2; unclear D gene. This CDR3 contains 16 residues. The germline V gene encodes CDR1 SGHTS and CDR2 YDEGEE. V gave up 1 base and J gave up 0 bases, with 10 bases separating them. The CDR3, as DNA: TGTGCCAGCAGCTTGATCGGCAGGACGAACACCGGGGAGCTGTTTTTT. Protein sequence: CASSLIGRTNTGELFF. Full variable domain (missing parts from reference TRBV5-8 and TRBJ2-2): EAGVTQSPTHLIKTRGQQATLRCSPISGHTSVYWYQQALGLGLQFLLWYDEGEERNRGNFPPRFSGRQFPNYSSELNVNALELEDSALYLCASSLIGRTNTGELFFGEGSRLTVL.

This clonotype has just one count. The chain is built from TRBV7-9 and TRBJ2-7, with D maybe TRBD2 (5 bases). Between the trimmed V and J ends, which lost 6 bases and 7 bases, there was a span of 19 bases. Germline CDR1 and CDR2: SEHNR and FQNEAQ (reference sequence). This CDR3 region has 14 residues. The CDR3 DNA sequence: TGTGCCAGCAGTCCCTGGACTCCGCCTCTGGAGCAGTACTTC. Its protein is CASSPWTPPLEQYF.